This T cell receptor beta chain came from a study of CD8 T cells in ankylosing spondylitis. This CDR3 comprises 14 residues. The V end was cut by 4 bases, the J end by 9 bases, with 16 bases between. CDR1 is SGHTA, CDR2 FQGNSA, per germline. One entry per CDR3 protein, called by TCRdb with MiXCR from the 5' RACE reads. The table shows 470,000 or so distinct CDR3 sequences, with 25% to 30% occurring only once. Study results and limitations: Ankylosing spondylitis blood seemed to carry a telltale TCR beta motif made of eight highly homologous variants. CD8+ disease-linked clones were present at relatively low frequencies in blood. Disease-associated clones were reportedly significantly overrepresented in matched ankylosing spondylitis synovial fluid.

This clonotype was seen once. The antigen is not known. This TCR was recovered from a male donor with ankylosing spondylitis. J is TRBJ2-1 and V is TRBV7-2; no reliable D call. The specimen was blood, either unsorted or a sorted T cell fraction (not recorded which). CDR3 bases: TGTGCCAGCAGCTCCAGTGGCCTCCCGGGTGAGCAGTTCTTC. This codes for CASSSSGLPGEQFF. Complete variable domain (other parts from reference TRBV7-2 and TRBJ2-1): GAGVSQSPSNKVTEKGKDVELRCDPISGHTALYWYRQSLGQGLEFLIYFQGNSAPDKSGLPSDRFSAERTGGSVSTLTIQRTQQEDSAVYLCASSSSGLPGEQFFGPGTRLTVL.